This T cell receptor (beta chain) was captured by sequencing in a study of CD8 T cells in Susac syndrome. Random hexamers were used to reverse transcribe the RNA input (roughly 0.5 to 1 ug). An immunoSEQ multiplex PCR generated amplified TCR beta CDR3 products spanning 54 Vbeta and 13 Jbeta. Using its own MiXCR run on the immunoSEQ multiplex PCR reads, TCRdb lists one record per CDR3 protein. The data contain a few hundred thousand distinct CDR3 sequences, 95% of them singletons. Germline trimming cut 5 bases from V and 2 bases from J; bases unmatched to any gene: 7. CDR1 MNHEY and CDR2 SMNVEV come from the germline V gene (reference sequence). CDR3 length: 15 amino acids. From blood CD8+ and CD4+ T cells, TCR beta sequences were generated. In the multiple sclerosis control group, patients were treatment-naive and had stable or active relapsing-remitting disease.

The sequenced material came from CD4+ T cells from PBMCs. The J gene is TRBJ2-7, the V gene TRBV27; 9 nucleotides match TRBD2. This TCR was sampled from a human donor with multiple sclerosis. The CDR3 coding sequence is TGTGCCAGCAGTATAGGGACTAGCATGACCTACGAGCAGTACTTC. It yields the protein CASSIGTSMTYEQYF.